Listed here are 22 T cell receptor beta chains from one sample, sequenced in a study of cytomegalovirus exposure and HLA in healthy donors. The study ran its PCR with 60 Vbeta and 13 Jbeta primers. Produced via immunoSEQ multiplex PCR; TCRdb's table is partial and in-frame only. Seen in this sample are about 110,000 clones; the ten most common clones hold 6.8%. Sequenced input: PBMCs. All receptors derive from a middle-aged man in good health and CMV-seropositive.

The chain links TRBV4-1 to TRBJ2-7; weak D call: TRBD2 (5 bases). The V end lost 8 bases, the J end lost 5 bases, and 10 bases lay between the germline ends. CDR1 and CDR2 (germline): MGHRA, YSYEKL. The CDR3 consists of 11 residues. This CDR3 reads CASSSGNEQYF. The CDR3 DNA follows: TGCGCCAGCTCCTCCGGGAACGAGCAGTACTTC.

This chain connects TRBV1 to TRBJ2-1; no DNA check was done on the table's D call, TRBD2. TRBV1 is tagged as a pseudogene. The CDR3 sequence is 12 residues long. This chain's CDR3 is CTSRSGGNEQFF. CDR3 DNA sequence: TGCACCAGCAGAAGCGGGGGCAATGAGCAGTTCTTC.

The CDR3 DNA follows: TGCGCCAGCAGCTCTGTGCCCCTACGGACAGGGCCGATGAACACTGAAGCTTTCTTT. Translated, it gives CASSSVPLRTGPMNTEAFF. The chain couples TRBV4-1 to TRBJ1-1; TRBD1 agrees at 8 bases. Germline CDR1 is MGHRA and CDR2 is YSYEKL. The CDR3 consists of 19 residues. The ends lost 5 bases at V and 0 bases at J; junction bases unmatched: 17.

The genes are TRBV11-2 and TRBJ2-1, with 8 bases lining up with TRBD1. After removal of 6 bases from V and 5 bases from J, the junction contained 15 bases not matched to a gene. This CDR3 has 17 residues. The germline V gene encodes CDR1 SGHAT and CDR2 FQNNGV. The CDR3 spells CASRPRPGTGPNNEQFF. The CDR3 coding sequence is TGTGCCAGCAGACCCCGTCCCGGGACAGGCCCTAACAATGAGCAGTTCTTC. The complete variable domain, with remaining parts taken from reference TRBV11-2 and TRBJ2-1, reads EAGVAQSPRYKIIEKRQSVAFWCNPISGHATLYWYQQILGQGPKLLIQFQNNGVVDDSQLPKDRFSAERLKGVDSTLKIQPAKLEDSAVYLCASRPRPGTGPNNEQFFGPGTRLTVL.

The chain uses TRBV15 and TRBJ1-4, with a weak D call TRBD1 (5 bases). Germline lookup yields CDR1 LNHNV and CDR2 YYDKDF (reference sequence). The V end was cut by 2 bases, the J end by 6 bases, with 16 bases between. This CDR3 comprises 16 residues. The CDR3 DNA is TGTGCCACCAGCAGACTAAGGGTGGCGGGGGATGAAAAACTGTTTTTT. It encodes CATSRLRVAGDEKLFF.

Remarks on this clone: Mismatch with germline at one junction end may stem from a read error. The V call is TRBV18, the J call TRBJ1-5, with 9 bases that match TRBD1. Germline V lookup: CDR1 KGHSH, CDR2 LQKENI. The CDR3 contains 15 residues. The CDR3 DNA is TGTGCCTGCTCCTGGGACAGGGCCACTCGTCAGCCCCAGCATTTT. This codes for CACSWDRATRQPQHF.

The CDR3 DNA reads TGTGCCAGCAGCCTTGGGACAGGCTTGTACGAGCAGTACTTC. Translation gives CASSLGTGLYEQYF. The rearrangement joins TRBV14 to TRBJ2-7; 8 positions agree with TRBD1. The CDR3 extends over 14 amino acids. Germline-derived CDR1 and CDR2 are SGHDN and FVKESK. V lost 4 bases, J lost 4 bases, and 6 bases stayed unmatched.

The chain couples TRBV28 to TRBJ2-7; 9 positions agree with TRBD1. The CDR3 is made up of 11 amino acids. Germline loops: CDR1 MDHEN, CDR2 SYDVKM. Germline trimming cut 5 bases from V and 9 bases from J; bases unmatched to any gene: 2. The CDR3 coding sequence is TGTGCCAGCAGTCCGGGACAGGGGCAGTACTTC. This translates into CASSPGQGQYF.

CDR3 nucleotide sequence: TGTGCCTGGAGTAGGTACCGGGAGGAGCAGTACTTC. Translated, it gives CAWSRYREEQYF. This chain connects TRBV30 to TRBJ2-7, with D perhaps matching TRBD2 (6 bases). CDR1 and CDR2 (germline): GTSNPN, SVGIG (reference sequence). V lost 2 bases to trimming and J lost 7 bases, with 12 bases between them. This CDR3 region has 12 residues.

To note about this clone: The sample contains more than one DNA sequence encoding this CDR3. The chain joins TRBV5-1 to TRBJ2-7; 9 bases line up with TRBD1. The V segment lost 4 bases and the J segment 2 bases; nucleotides outside the gene matches: 4. Germline assignment: CDR1 SGHRS and CDR2 YFSETQ. The CDR3 contains 14 residues. CDR3 sequence: CASSLGTGTYEQYF. The CDR3 nucleotides are TGCGCCAGCAGCCTGGGGACAGGGACCTACGAGCAGTACTTC.

The V call is TRBV6-6, the J call TRBJ2-4, with 7 positions matching TRBD2. CDR1 is MNHNY and CDR2 is SVGAGI in the germline V gene (reference sequence). This CDR3 has 16 residues. J was trimmed by 1 base and V by 5 bases; bases with no gene match: 8. Here the CDR3 reads CASSNGREKAKNIQYF. CDR3 coding DNA: TGTGCCAGCAGTAACGGGCGGGAGAAGGCCAAAAACATTCAGTACTTC.

This chain joins TRBV2 and TRBJ2-2, with D possibly being TRBD1 (6 bases). The CDR3 is 17 residues long. V dropped 6 bases and J dropped 2 bases, with 19 bases sitting between them. The germline V gene encodes CDR1 SNHLY and CDR2 FYNNEI. CDR3 coding DNA: TGTGCCAGCAGCGACACATCGCCGACAGGCAACACCGGGGAGCTGTTTTTT. This encodes CASSDTSPTGNTGELFF.

The V and J genes are TRBV25-1 and TRBJ2-7; TRBD1 matches at 10 bases. The CDR3 covers 12 residues. Unmatched junction bases numbered 4, after V lost 5 bases and J lost 9 bases. In germline, CDR1 is MGHDK, CDR2 SYGVNS. In DNA, the CDR3 is TGTGCCAGCAGTTGGGGACAGGGGTCGCAGTACTTC. Its protein product is CASSWGQGSQYF.

With regard to this clone: One end of the junction varies from germline; a read error may be responsible. The chain employs TRBV5-6 and TRBJ2-1; the match to TRBD2 covers 12 bases. The CDR3 extends over 14 amino acids. CDR1 is SGHDT and CDR2 is YYEEEE in the germline V gene. The CDR3 DNA follows: TGTGCCAGCAGCTTGGCTAGCGGGAGGGCCGCATACGTCTTC. Encoded protein: CASSLASGRAAYVF.

The chain links TRBV5-1 to TRBJ2-5, with TRBD2 matching 8 bases. CDR3 length: 16 amino acids. CDR1 is SGHRS and CDR2 is YFSETQ in the germline V gene. The V gene end was trimmed by 1 base and the J gene end by 7 bases; junction bases not matched to a gene: 12. The CDR3: CASSLIAGGASGTQYF. The CDR3, as DNA: TGCGCCAGCAGCTTGATAGCCGGGGGGGCATCGGGGACCCAGTACTTC.

The rearrangement joins TRBV18 to TRBJ2-1; tentative D call: TRBD2 (5 bases). The CDR3 consists of 15 residues. Between the trimmed V and J ends, which lost 5 bases and 2 bases, there was a span of 13 bases. The germline V gene encodes CDR1 KGHSH and CDR2 LQKENI. CDR3 DNA: TGTGCCAGCTCAATATCGAGGGCGGCCTACAATGAGCAGTTCTTC. Translation: CASSISRAAYNEQFF. The full variable domain, completed using reference TRBV18 and TRBJ2-1, is NAGVMQNPRHLVRRRGQEARLRCSPMKGHSHVYWYRQLPEEGLKFMVYLQKENIIDESGMPKERFSAEFPKEGPSILRIQQVVRGDSAAYFCASSISRAAYNEQFFGPGTRLTVL.

This sequence joins TRBV9 and TRBJ1-1; 8 nucleotides match TRBD1. The V segment lost 2 bases and the J segment 0 bases; nucleotides outside the gene matches: 3. Germline V CDR1 and CDR2: SGDLS, YYNGEE. The CDR3 loop spans 15 amino acids. The CDR3 loop is CASSVGQGMNTEAFF. Here the CDR3 DNA reads TGTGCCAGCAGCGTTGGACAGGGAATGAACACTGAAGCTTTCTTT.

The chain couples TRBV28 to TRBJ2-1; TRBD2 is a possible D gene (6 bases). The CDR3 runs 14 residues. V was trimmed by 8 bases and J by 5 bases, leaving 16 bases between them. Looked up from germline, CDR1 is MDHEN and CDR2 is SYDVKM. The CDR3, as DNA: TGTGCCAGCCGAAGTCCGGGACTCCACAATGAGCAGTTCTTC. Translated, it gives CASRSPGLHNEQFF.

This clone ranks as medium-sized in terms of frequency. The V gene is TRBV10-3, the J gene TRBJ1-5, with D hard to call. V shed 4 bases and J shed 3 bases, with 7 bases lying between them. The CDR3 consists of 13 residues. Germline assignment: CDR1 ENHRY and CDR2 SYGVKD. CDR3 amino acids: CAISGRNNQPQHF. The CDR3 bases are TGTGCCATCAGTGGGAGGAACAATCAGCCCCAGCATTTT.

J is TRBJ2-7 and V is TRBV4-2; no firm D call. The germline gives CDR1 LGHNA, CDR2 YNFKEQ. Trimming removed 2 bases from V and 2 bases from J, with 7 bases in between. The CDR3 totals 13 residues. This CDR3 reads CASSQLETYEQYF. The CDR3 DNA sequence: TGTGCCAGCAGCCAATTAGAGACCTACGAGCAGTACTTC.

CDR3 amino acids: CASSFSRGTIEQFF. The DNA of the CDR3 is TGTGCCAGCAGCTTTTCGCGGGGGACAATTGAGCAGTTCTTC. The V and J genes are TRBV11-2 and TRBJ2-1, with D possibly TRBD2 on 7 matching bases. There are 14 residues in the CDR3. The germline V gene encodes CDR1 SGHAT and CDR2 FQNNGV. The V and J ends lost 3 bases and 9 bases respectively, with 15 bases between them.

V gene TRBV29-1 combines with J gene TRBJ2-1; 12 nucleotides agree with TRBD2. The junction had 7 bases not matched to a gene; V was cut back by 7 bases and J by 6 bases. Germline V gives CDR1 SQVTM, CDR2 ANQGSEA. This CDR3 has 14 residues. In DNA form, the CDR3 reads TGCAGCGCAGACCTAGCGGGAGGGCCCAATGAGCAGTTCTTC. Residues: CSADLAGGPNEQFF.